Detailed here is one T cell receptor beta chain. This sample was taken from a study of blood T cell repertoires in COVID-19. Study summary: Italy, Spain and the United States were the sources of the convalescent and acute COVID-19 samples.

Authors' data handling: Amplification with reference gene primers provided the estimates of nucleated cell counts. Sequencing used immunoSEQ multiplex PCR; TCRdb keeps in-frame clones, though not all of them. The V and J calls and clone size are taken from that table; D and trimming were inferred from the DNA. In the table there are 130,000 or so clones, about 87% of which are singletons. The germline gives CDR1 KGHSH, CDR2 LQKENI. The CDR3 covers 13 residues. Between the trimmed V and J ends, which lost 8 bases and 1 base, there was a span of 11 bases. The chain links TRBV18 to TRBJ2-5; maybe TRBD1 (5 bases). Input material: peripheral blood. This TCR was recovered from a man aged 50 or older with acute or convalescent COVID-19. CDR3 nucleotide sequence: TGTGCCAGCACCCGGACATCCCAAGAGACCCAGTACTTC. Its translation: CASTRTSQETQYF.